This T cell receptor (beta chain) was identified during a study of metastatic and nonmetastatic thyroid tumors. Study as a whole: Comparative analysis of repertoires was undertaken across blood and tumor or nodule tissue obtained from malignant and benign thyroid patients.

How the authors handled the data: It was from CDR3 differences across clinicopathological groups that a distant-metastasis classifier for papillary thyroid cancer was built. TCRdb re-clonotyped the PCR reads through MiXCR. The V and J calls here are based on TCRdb, not the publication. Of some 14,000 clones listed, about 29% were seen once; the top ten hold around half. Between the trimmed V and J ends, which lost 0 bases and 0 bases, there was a span of 9 bases. CDR3 length: 15 residues. Each patient came to thyroid surgery without any prior treatment (of any kind). This TCR was sampled from a male donor with papillary thyroid cancer or a benign thyroid nodule (not recorded which). Some clones in this sample may be carry-over from other donors' samples. This chain joins TRBV6-7 and TRBJ2-7; D call uncertain. TRBV6-7 is an open reading frame, and its role is uncertain. Material: tumor tissue. The CDR3 protein is CASSYSGIRSYEQYF. In DNA form, the CDR3 reads TGTGCCAGCAGTTACTCGGGCATCCGCTCCTACGAGCAGTACTTC.